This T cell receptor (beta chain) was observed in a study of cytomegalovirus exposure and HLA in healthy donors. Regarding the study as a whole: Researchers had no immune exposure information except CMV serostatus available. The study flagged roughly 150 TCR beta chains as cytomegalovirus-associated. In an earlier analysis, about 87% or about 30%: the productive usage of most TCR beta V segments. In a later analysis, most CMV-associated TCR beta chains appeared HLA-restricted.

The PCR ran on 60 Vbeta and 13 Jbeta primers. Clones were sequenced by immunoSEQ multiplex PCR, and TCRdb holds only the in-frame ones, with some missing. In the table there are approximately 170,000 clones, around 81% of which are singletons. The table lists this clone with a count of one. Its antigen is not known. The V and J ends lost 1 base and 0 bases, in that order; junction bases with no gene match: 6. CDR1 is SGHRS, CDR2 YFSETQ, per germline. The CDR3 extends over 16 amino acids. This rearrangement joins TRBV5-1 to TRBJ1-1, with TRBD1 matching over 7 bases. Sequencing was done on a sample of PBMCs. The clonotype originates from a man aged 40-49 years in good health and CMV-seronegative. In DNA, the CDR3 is TGCGCCAGCAGCTTGCTGGCCAGGGGGATGAACACTGAAGCTTTCTTT. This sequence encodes CASSLLARGMNTEAFF. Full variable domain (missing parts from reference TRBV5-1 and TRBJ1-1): KAGVTQTPRYLIKTRGQQVTLSCSPISGHRSVSWYQQTPGQGLQFLFEYFSETQRNKGNFPGRFSGRQFSNSRSEMNVSTLELGDSALYLCASSLLARGMNTEAFFGQGTRLTVV.